This T cell receptor (beta chain) was sequenced for a study of Graves' ophthalmopathy and Graves' hyperthyroidism. Study background: Blood was drawn at initial diagnosis, before any treatment. Study observations and caveats: Most thyroid clonotypes expanded beyond 0.001 frequency were also found in blood.

Moderate-to-severe activity, CAS at least 3, NOSPECS at least 4 and duration under 3 months characterized donors with ophthalmopathy. Orbital computed tomography, together with clinical symptoms, serum thyroxine, TRAb and thyroid ultrasound, was used for diagnosis. Amplified material comprised TCR beta CDR3 regions derived from RNA transcripts. Second-round multiplex PCR followed a first-round RT-PCR using HTBI primers. MiXCR, run by TCRdb on the multiplex PCR reads, gives a single entry per CDR3 protein. Of roughly 50,000 distinct CDR3 sequences in the sample, about half were seen once. The CDR3 sequence is 15 residues long. Germline values: CDR1 SGDLS, CDR2 YYNGEE. The germline V and J ends were trimmed by 3 bases and 6 bases, with 17 bases remaining between them. Of note for this clonotype: Its antigen is unidentified.

The sequencing sample was made of peripheral blood. The V gene is TRBV9, the J gene TRBJ2-3; no firm D call. The source is an adult woman with Graves' ophthalmopathy. CDR3 in amino acids: CASSEEVTPSDTQYF. The CDR3 DNA is TGTGCCAGCAGCGAGGAAGTGACCCCAAGCGATACGCAGTATTTT.